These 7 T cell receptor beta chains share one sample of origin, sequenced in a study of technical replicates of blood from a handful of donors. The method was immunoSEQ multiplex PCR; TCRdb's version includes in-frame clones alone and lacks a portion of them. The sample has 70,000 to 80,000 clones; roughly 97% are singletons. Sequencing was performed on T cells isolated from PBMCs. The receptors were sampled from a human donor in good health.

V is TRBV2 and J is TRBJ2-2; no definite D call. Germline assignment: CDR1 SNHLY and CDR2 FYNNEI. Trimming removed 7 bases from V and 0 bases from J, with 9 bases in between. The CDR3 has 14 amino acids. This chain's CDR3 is CASKGDSNTGELFF. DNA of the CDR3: TGTGCCAGCAAAGGCGACTCGAACACCGGGGAGCTGTTTTTT.

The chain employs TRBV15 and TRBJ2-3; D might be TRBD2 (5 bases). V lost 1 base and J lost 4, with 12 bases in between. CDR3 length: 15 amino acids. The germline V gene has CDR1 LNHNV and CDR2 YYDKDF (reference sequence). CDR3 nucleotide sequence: TGTGCCACCAGCAGAGTAGGACTGGGCGCAGATACGCAGTATTTT. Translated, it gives CATSRVGLGADTQYF.

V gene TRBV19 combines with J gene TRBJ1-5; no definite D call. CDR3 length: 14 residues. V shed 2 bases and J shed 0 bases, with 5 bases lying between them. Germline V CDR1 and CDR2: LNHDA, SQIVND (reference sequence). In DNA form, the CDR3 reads TGTGCCAGTAGTATACTAGGTAGCAATCAGCCCCAGCATTTT. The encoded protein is CASSILGSNQPQHF.

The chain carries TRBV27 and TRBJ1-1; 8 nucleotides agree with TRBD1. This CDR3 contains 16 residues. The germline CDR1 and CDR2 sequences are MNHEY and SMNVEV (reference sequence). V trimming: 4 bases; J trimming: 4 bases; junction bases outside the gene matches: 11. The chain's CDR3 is CASSSLQGAGITEAFF. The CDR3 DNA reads TGTGCCAGCAGTTCCCTCCAGGGGGCCGGCATCACTGAAGCTTTCTTT.

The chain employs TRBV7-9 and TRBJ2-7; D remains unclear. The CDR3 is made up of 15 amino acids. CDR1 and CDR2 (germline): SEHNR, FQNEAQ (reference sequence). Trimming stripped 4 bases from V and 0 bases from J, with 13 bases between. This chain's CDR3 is CASSSSTTTSYEQYF. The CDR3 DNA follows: TGTGCCAGCAGCTCCTCCACTACAACCTCCTACGAGCAGTACTTC.

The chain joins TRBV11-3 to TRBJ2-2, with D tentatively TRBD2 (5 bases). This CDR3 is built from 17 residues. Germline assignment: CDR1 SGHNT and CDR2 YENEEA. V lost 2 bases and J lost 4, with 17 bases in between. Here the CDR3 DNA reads TGTGCCAGCAGCTTAAACTTGAGGGCCATCGCCACCGGGGAGCTGTTTTTT. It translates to CASSLNLRAIATGELFF. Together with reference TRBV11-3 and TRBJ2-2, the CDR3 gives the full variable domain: EAGVVQSPRYKIIEKKQPVAFWCNPISGHNTLYWYLQNLGQGPELLIRYENEEAVDDSQLPKDRFSAERLKGVDSTLKIQPAELGDSAVYLCASSLNLRAIATGELFFGEGSRLTVL.

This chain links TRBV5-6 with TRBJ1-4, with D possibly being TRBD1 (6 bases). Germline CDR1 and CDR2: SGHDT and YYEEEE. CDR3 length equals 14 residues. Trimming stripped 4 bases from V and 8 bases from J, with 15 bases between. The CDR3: CASSVNRAGEKLFF. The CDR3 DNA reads TGTGCCAGCAGCGTGAACAGGGCTGGAGAAAAACTGTTTTTT.